A single sample gave rise to the 27 T cell receptor beta chains below, sequenced in a study of beta chain features in type 1 diabetes. Study-wide results and limits: All four CD4+ subsets from Type 1 diabetes patients carried moderately but significantly shorter TCRB CDR3s.

Since all of the isolated RNA was reverse transcribed, expressed TCRB transcripts were what got sequenced. The assay was immunoSEQ multiplex PCR, and TCRdb's table has in-frame clones only and misses some. The table records around 280,000 clones, approximately 16% of them present only once. Their specific antigens are unknown. Sequencing was carried out using naive CD4+ T cells from blood. Receptors were obtained from a man between 18 and 35 years old with type 1 diabetes.

J is TRBJ2-1 and V is TRBV5-6, with a possible D match to TRBD1 (6 bases). V was shortened by 2 bases and J by 8 bases, with 14 bases between the two germline ends. The CDR3 runs to 14 residues. Per germline, CDR1 SGHDT and CDR2 YYEEEE. CDR3: CASSLGYRVDEQFF. DNA of the CDR3: TGTGCCAGCAGCTTAGGGTACAGGGTAGATGAGCAGTTCTTC.

V is TRBV5-1 and J is TRBJ1-2, with D possibly matching TRBD1 (6 bases). Trimming cost V 4 bases and J 8 bases, with 18 bases left between them. Germline V gene lookup returns CDR1 SGHRS and CDR2 YFSETQ. The CDR3 runs 14 residues. In nucleotides, the CDR3 is TGCGCCAGCAGCGCGAGCGAAAACAGGGTCGGCTACACCTTC. Its protein is CASSASENRVGYTF. Full variable domain (remainder filled in from reference TRBV5-1 and TRBJ1-2): KAGVTQTPRYLIKTRGQQVTLSCSPISGHRSVSWYQQTPGQGLQFLFEYFSETQRNKGNFPGRFSGRQFSNSRSEMNVSTLELGDSALYLCASSASENRVGYTFGSGTRLTVV.

This chain joins TRBV25-1 and TRBJ2-7; 9 bases fit TRBD1. V was clipped by 2 bases and J by 2 bases; unmatched bases: 4. This CDR3 region has 15 residues. Looked up from germline, CDR1 is MGHDK and CDR2 is SYGVNS. As DNA, the CDR3 is TGTGCCAGCAGTGAAGCCAGACAGGGGGCCTACGAGCAGTACTTC. Translating it yields CASSEARQGAYEQYF.

The sample holds a few counts of this clone. V usage is TRBV29-1 and J usage is TRBJ2-3, with D perhaps matching TRBD1 (6 bases). Between the trimmed V and J ends, which lost 7 bases and 2 bases, there was a span of 10 bases. The length of the CDR3 is 12 residues. Germline assignment: CDR1 SQVTM and CDR2 ANQGSEA. The chain's CDR3 is CSGQGITDTQYF. The CDR3 DNA sequence: TGCAGCGGGCAGGGGATCACAGATACGCAGTATTTT.

This clone was detected only a few times. The chain employs TRBV5-4 and TRBJ1-1; D remains ambiguous. From germline, CDR1 is SGHNT and CDR2 YYREEE (reference sequence). The CDR3 consists of 14 residues. V shed 0 bases and J shed 5 bases, with 11 bases lying between them. The CDR3 coding sequence is TGTGCCAGCAGCTTGGTAGGGAGTGGGACTGAAGCTTTCTTT. It is translated as CASSLVGSGTEAFF.

The chain joins TRBV25-1 to TRBJ2-3; 7 bases line up with TRBD1. Germline V CDR1 and CDR2: MGHDK, SYGVNS. The CDR3 covers 15 residues. With V trimmed by 4 bases and J by 6 bases, 10 bases remained unmatched. CDR3 nucleotide sequence: TGTGCCAGCAGTGCCCAGACAGGGTACTCGGATACGCAGTATTTT. It encodes CASSAQTGYSDTQYF.

This clone occurred a few times. The chain uses TRBV15 and TRBJ1-6; a weak D match, TRBD1 (6 bases). CDR3 length: 15 amino acids. Per germline, CDR1 LNHNV and CDR2 YYDKDF (reference sequence). V was pared by 0 bases and J by 7 bases, with 10 bases between. The CDR3, as DNA: TGTGCCACCAGCAGAGACAGGGGAGGGAATTCACCCCTCCACTTT. This translates into CATSRDRGGNSPLHF.

This clone was seen a few times. V and J are TRBV28 and TRBJ2-7; a possible D gene is TRBD2 (6 bases). This CDR3 is built from 16 residues. Germline CDR1 MDHEN, CDR2 SYDVKM. V shed 3 bases and J shed 7 bases, with 22 bases lying between them. The CDR3 DNA reads as TGTGCCAGCAGTTTGCGCGGGACTCTCGAAGCGTGGGAGCAGTACTTC. Residues: CASSLRGTLEAWEQYF.

The rearrangement joins TRBV6-6 to TRBJ2-2; perhaps TRBD1 as D (5 bases). Germline V gives CDR1 MNHNY, CDR2 SVGAGI (reference sequence). The V end lost 7 bases, the J end lost 1 base, and 10 bases lay between the germline ends. The CDR3 has 14 amino acids. CDR3 sequence reads: CASKATGNTGELFF. In nucleotides, the CDR3 is TGTGCCAGCAAAGCCACAGGGAACACCGGGGAGCTGTTTTTT.

This clone was counted a few times. V gene TRBV5-1 combines with J gene TRBJ2-2, with 7 bases aligning to TRBD1. The germline CDR1 and CDR2 sequences are SGHRS and YFSETQ. There are 15 residues in the CDR3. V dropped 3 bases and J dropped 1; count of bases not matched to a gene: 3. CDR3 loop: CASSSGQVNTGELFF. Here the CDR3 DNA reads TGCGCCAGCAGCTCAGGACAGGTGAACACCGGGGAGCTGTTTTTT. Full variable domain (outside the CDR3, taken from reference TRBV5-1 and TRBJ2-2): KAGVTQTPRYLIKTRGQQVTLSCSPISGHRSVSWYQQTPGQGLQFLFEYFSETQRNKGNFPGRFSGRQFSNSRSEMNVSTLELGDSALYLCASSSGQVNTGELFFGEGSRLTVL.

This rearrangement joins TRBV14 to TRBJ2-1; D may be TRBD2 (7 bases). V was pared by 1 base and J by 1 base, with 14 bases between. The CDR3 runs to 17 residues. In germline, CDR1 is SGHDN, CDR2 FVKESK. CDR3 sequence reads: CASSQGRGGQSYNEQFF. CDR3 sequence (DNA): TGTGCCAGCAGCCAAGGACGCGGGGGACAATCCTACAATGAGCAGTTCTTC.

The V and J genes are TRBV18 and TRBJ1-2, with 7 positions matching TRBD1. Germline-derived CDR1 and CDR2 are KGHSH and LQKENI. The CDR3 contains 14 residues. After removal of 3 bases from V and 8 bases from J, the junction contained 9 bases not matched to a gene. In DNA, the CDR3 is TGTGCCAGCTCACCCCGGGACAGACCTCCCGGCTACACCTTC. Translated: CASSPRDRPPGYTF.

The sample holds a few counts of this clone. The chain joins TRBV28 to TRBJ1-2; 10 bases agree with TRBD1. The CDR3 sequence is 15 residues long. V was clipped by 6 bases and J by 4 bases; unmatched bases: 8. Germline V gene data show CDR1 as MDHEN and CDR2 as SYDVKM. CDR3 amino acids: CASSQGDRGVYGYTF. The DNA for the CDR3 is TGTGCCAGCAGCCAGGGGGACAGGGGAGTCTATGGCTACACCTTC.

The chain couples TRBV28 to TRBJ2-7, with 10 bases identical to TRBD1. Looked up from germline, CDR1 is MDHEN and CDR2 is SYDVKM. V lost 7 bases to trimming and J lost 0 bases; unmatched junction nucleotides: 3. The CDR3 has 14 amino acids. CDR3 in amino acids: CASKTGGSSYEQYF. The CDR3 DNA reads as TGTGCCAGCAAGACAGGGGGCAGCTCCTACGAGCAGTACTTC.

This clone was seen more than once but under ten times. The chain recombines TRBV9 with TRBJ2-5; no firm D call. Trimming shortened V by 4 bases and J by 3 bases, and 13 bases separated the two germline ends. CDR3 length equals 14 residues. Per the germline V gene, CDR1 is SGDLS and CDR2 is YYNGEE. Here the CDR3 DNA reads TGTGCCAGCAGCATGGTACGGAGCAAAGAGACCCAGTACTTC. Protein: CASSMVRSKETQYF. Using reference TRBV9 and TRBJ2-5 for the parts outside the CDR3, the full variable domain is DSGVTQTPKHLITATGQRVTLRCSPRSGDLSVYWYQQSLDQGLQFLIQYYNGEERAKGNILERFSAQQFPDLHSELNLSSLELGDSALYFCASSMVRSKETQYFGPGTRLLVL.

The chain combines TRBV5-1 with TRBJ1-1, with D tentatively TRBD1 (5 bases). Germline CDR1 is SGHRS and CDR2 is YFSETQ. V lost 3 bases to trimming and J lost 0 bases, with 12 bases between them. The CDR3 loop spans 15 amino acids. CDR3 nucleotides: TGCGCCAGCAGCTGGACCGGGGGGTTGAACACTGAAGCTTTCTTT. It encodes CASSWTGGLNTEAFF.

The V gene is TRBV30, the J gene TRBJ2-7; no clear D. The V gene's germline CDR1 is GTSNPN and CDR2 SVGIG (reference sequence). V lost 0 bases to trimming and J lost 2 bases, with 5 bases between them. This CDR3 region has 12 residues. CDR3 sequence: CAWSVQPYEQYF. The CDR3 region has the DNA TGTGCCTGGAGTGTACAGCCCTACGAGCAGTACTTC.

This rearrangement joins TRBV2 to TRBJ2-5; tentatively, D is TRBD2 (6 bases). V lost 5 bases and J lost 1, with 20 bases in between. The CDR3 spans 17 residues. Per germline, CDR1 SNHLY and CDR2 FYNNEI. The CDR3 is CASSTPGLNPSQETQYF. The CDR3 nucleotides are TGTGCCAGCAGTACACCGGGACTCAATCCCTCCCAAGAGACCCAGTACTTC.

J is TRBJ2-3 and V is TRBV11-2, with 9 bases fitting TRBD1. Germline assignment: CDR1 SGHAT and CDR2 FQNNGV. V lost 5 bases to trimming and J lost 2 bases; unmatched junction nucleotides: 8. This CDR3 has 16 residues. This CDR3 reads CASSLRTGAFTDTQYF. CDR3 in DNA: TGTGCCAGCAGCCTTCGGACAGGGGCATTCACAGATACGCAGTATTTT.

The chain recombines TRBV5-4 with TRBJ1-2; no firm D call. In germline, CDR1 is SGHNT, CDR2 YYREEE (reference sequence). This CDR3 has 13 amino acids. Between the trimmed V and J ends, which lost 4 bases and 4 bases, there was a span of 11 bases. The CDR3 DNA is TGTGCCAGCAGCCAAGATGAGGGCTATGGCTACACCTTC. This encodes CASSQDEGYGYTF.

This clone was recorded a few times. This sequence joins TRBV14 and TRBJ2-5; D gene uncertain. This CDR3 contains 14 residues. Germline V gene lookup returns CDR1 SGHDN and CDR2 FVKESK. V shed 4 bases and J shed 0 bases, with 9 bases lying between them. CDR3 amino acids: CASSRLSYQETQYF. CDR3 in DNA: TGTGCCAGCAGCCGTCTATCGTACCAAGAGACCCAGTACTTC. Using reference TRBV14 and TRBJ2-5 for the parts outside the CDR3, the full variable domain is EAGVTQFPSHSVIEKGQTVTLRCDPISGHDNLYWYRRVMGKEIKFLLHFVKESKQDESGMPNNRFLAERTGGTYSTLKVQPAELEDSGVYFCASSRLSYQETQYFGPGTRLLVL.

The J gene is TRBJ2-7, the V gene TRBV10-2; D is possibly TRBD2 (5 bases). CDR3 length equals 17 residues. CDR1 WSHSY and CDR2 SAAADI come from the germline V gene. V was pared by 4 bases and J by 2 bases, with 21 bases between. This CDR3 is CASSASGLGADTYEQYF. The CDR3 DNA sequence: TGCGCCAGCAGTGCCTCGGGGTTAGGCGCAGACACCTACGAGCAGTACTTC.

This clone was recorded a few times. The chain combines TRBV30 with TRBJ2-7; no clear D gene. The CDR3 is made up of 15 amino acids. CDR1 is GTSNPN and CDR2 is SVGIG in the germline V gene (reference sequence). Trimming shortened V by 2 bases and J by 3 bases, and 17 bases separated the two germline ends. The CDR3 nucleotides read TGTGCCTGGAGTCTTACGGCCCGTCTAGACTACGAGCAGTACTTC. The encoded protein is CAWSLTARLDYEQYF.

This clone appeared a few times. This chain uses TRBV28 with TRBJ2-1, with TRBD2 as a possible D gene (6 bases). CDR1 and CDR2 (germline): MDHEN, SYDVKM. The V and J ends lost 3 bases and 2 bases respectively, with 14 bases between them. The CDR3 has 16 residues. CDR3 sequence reads: CASSFGPSDTYNEQFF. The CDR3, as DNA: TGTGCCAGCAGTTTTGGACCTAGCGACACCTACAATGAGCAGTTCTTC. Full variable domain (missing parts from reference TRBV28 and TRBJ2-1): DVKVTQSSRYLVKRTGEKVFLECVQDMDHENMFWYRQDPGLGLRLIYFSYDVKMKEKGDIPEGYSVSREKKERFSLILESASTNQTSMYLCASSFGPSDTYNEQFFGPGTRLTVL.

The J gene is TRBJ2-3, the V gene TRBV7-4; 9 bases map to TRBD1. V lost 4 bases to trimming and J lost 2 bases; unmatched junction nucleotides: 7. Germline CDR1 and CDR2: SGHVT and SQSDAQ. The CDR3 has 16 residues. The CDR3: CASSSPGQGHTDTQYF. CDR3 DNA: TGTGCCAGCAGCTCTCCGGGACAGGGCCACACAGATACGCAGTATTTT.

This clone turned up a few times. CDR3 in amino acids: CASSRTGSRPVGYTF. For the CDR3, the DNA is TGTGCCAGCAGCCGCACAGGGTCAAGGCCGGTTGGCTACACCTTC. The chain carries TRBV14 and TRBJ1-2; maybe TRBD1 (6 bases). The V gene's germline CDR1 is SGHDN and CDR2 FVKESK. V was trimmed by 4 bases and J by 7 bases, leaving 19 bases between them. CDR3 length: 15 amino acids.

The chain recombines TRBV5-1 with TRBJ2-1; 8 nucleotides agree with TRBD1. Germline CDR1 and CDR2: SGHRS and YFSETQ. CDR3 length equals 15 residues. V was clipped by 4 bases and J by 7 bases; unmatched bases: 10. CDR3 nucleotides: TGCGCCAGCAGCATCGGGACAGGTGATTGGAATGAGCAGTTCTTC. Encoded protein: CASSIGTGDWNEQFF. Using reference TRBV5-1 and TRBJ2-1 for the parts outside the CDR3, the full variable domain is KAGVTQTPRYLIKTRGQQVTLSCSPISGHRSVSWYQQTPGQGLQFLFEYFSETQRNKGNFPGRFSGRQFSNSRSEMNVSTLELGDSALYLCASSIGTGDWNEQFFGPGTRLTVL.